The TCR beta chain described here comes from a study of beta chain features in type 1 diabetes. The CDR3 extends over 14 amino acids. The germline V gene encodes CDR1 SGHTA and CDR2 FQGNSA. After removal of 4 bases from V and 4 bases from J, the junction contained 0 bases not matched to a gene. A CD45RO/CCR7/CD25/CD127/CD95/CD27 panel sorted naive, central memory, regulatory and stem cell-like memory CD4+ cells. To note about this clone: Other DNA sequences in this sample translate to the same CDR3.

The whole isolated RNA underwent reverse transcription, so sequencing captured expressed TCRB transcripts. Produced via immunoSEQ multiplex PCR; TCRdb's table is partial and in-frame only. The table has roughly 140,000 clones, 11% seen once. The sequence derives from a man between 18 and 29 years old in good health. The V gene is TRBV7-2, the J gene TRBJ2-1, with TRBD1 matching over 11 bases. Material: central memory CD4+ T cells from blood. In DNA form, the CDR3 reads TGTGCCAGCAGCTGGGACAGGGGGTACAATGAGCAGTTCTTC. Protein product: CASSWDRGYNEQFF.